The source of this T cell receptor (beta chain) is a study of T-cell memory formation after mild COVID-19. Study-wide points: Proof of SARS-CoV-2 specificity was absent for the second-wave clones that crested on day 37.

TCRdb recomputed calls from the 5' RACE reads with MiXCR, one row per CDR3 protein. The sample comprises about 84,000 distinct CDR3 sequences, over 11% of which are singletons, and 30% to 35% rests with the top ten. This clonotype has only a few counts. No antigen is known for it. The germline V gene has CDR1 LGHNA and CDR2 YNFKEQ. CDR3 length equals 16 residues. V lost 4 bases and J lost 3, with 16 bases in between. The receptor was isolated from an adult woman who had mild COVID-19 (a few samples of this study predate the infection). Cell type and time point are not known. The chain uses TRBV4-2 and TRBJ2-1, with D perhaps TRBD1 or TRBD2 (5 bases each). The sequencing sample was made of PBMCs or a T cell subset sorted from them (not recorded which). The CDR3: CASSLTTGTNYNEQFF. The CDR3 DNA reads TGTGCCAGCAGCCTTACGACCGGGACCAACTACAATGAGCAGTTCTTC.